This TCR beta chain derives from a study of T cells in narcolepsy (dated by TCRdb to 2017 to 2018). With regard to the full study: The study enrolled patients with narcolepsy type 1 or type 2 (NT1, NT2) together with healthy control donors. The study sought autoreactive T cells targeting hypocretin neuron self-antigens (hypocretin, TRIB2) in narcolepsy patients, using TCR Vbeta sequencing to track clonotypes in blood and CSF.

For TCR Vbeta sequencing, memory CD4+ T cells were sorted ex vivo from the peripheral blood of both healthy controls and narcolepsy patients. Library creation used the immunoSEQ multiplex PCR assay. TCRdb limited this immuneACCESS table to in-frame rearrangements with V and J called. A share of clones is missing; checked studies link under half to unresolved V genes, and the rest is unexplained. This sample comprises over 25,000 clones, approximately 83% of them detected only once. 0.75% to 1% of the sample goes to the ten largest clones. In the germline V gene (reference sequence), CDR1 corresponds to LNHDA and CDR2 to SQIVND. The cysteine opens and the phenylalanine closes a CDR3 of 14 amino acids. Only the CDR3 DNA is retained, 42 bases long and in frame from the first base. V loses 4 bases, J loses 0 bases, and the germline ends lie 6 bases apart. Results and caveats for the whole study, not just this receptor: Certain blood memory CD4+ repertoires from patients and controls had no sequences that matched autoreactive T cell clones. Autoreactive clonotypes were reported to be detected serially in the blood of the same patients and of different patients, but not in the blood of healthy controls. Numbers of sequenced blood memory CD4+ clonotypes were comparable, with averages of about 39,494 in patients and roughly 34,000 in controls. In plots comparing CSF and blood CD4+ T cell clonotypes from the same patient, HCRT-specific and TRIB2-specific autoreactive clonotypes were highlighted.

About this clone itself: Its antigen specificity is not known. No per-base quality is available; no much larger clone lies one base away.

The sequencing sample was made of CD45RA- memory CD4+ T cells from PBMCs. According to the study, the label for this sample's cell subset or site signals: memory T cells sorted ex vivo from peripheral blood. The sequence came from a human donor with narcolepsy. Recombination joined TRBV19 with TRBJ2-2, with no confident D gene call. The CDR3 reads as follows: CASSTQTNTGELFF. The DNA sequence reads TGTGCCAGTAGTACACAGACGAACACCGGGGAGCTGTTTTTT. The entire variable domain, with the stretches around the CDR3 drawn from the reference TRBV19 and TRBJ2-2 proteins, is DGGITQSPKYLFRKEGQNVTLSCEQNLNHDAMYWYRQDPGQGLRLIYYSQIVNDFQKGDIAEGYSVSREKKESFPLTVTSAQKNPTAFYLCASSTQTNTGELFFGEGSRLTVL.